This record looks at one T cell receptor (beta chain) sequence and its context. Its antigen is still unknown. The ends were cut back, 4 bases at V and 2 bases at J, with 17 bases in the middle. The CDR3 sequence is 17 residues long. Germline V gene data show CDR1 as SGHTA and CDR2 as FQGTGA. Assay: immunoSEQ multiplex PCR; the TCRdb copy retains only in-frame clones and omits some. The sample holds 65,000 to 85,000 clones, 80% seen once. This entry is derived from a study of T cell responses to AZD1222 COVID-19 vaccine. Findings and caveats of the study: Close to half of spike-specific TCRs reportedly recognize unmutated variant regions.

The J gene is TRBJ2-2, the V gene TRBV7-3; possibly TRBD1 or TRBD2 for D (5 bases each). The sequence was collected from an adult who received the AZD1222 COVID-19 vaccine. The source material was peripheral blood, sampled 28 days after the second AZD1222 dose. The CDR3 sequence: CASSSGTGGPNTGELFF. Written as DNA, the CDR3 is TGTGCCAGCAGCTCCGGGACGGGTGGCCCCAACACCGGGGAGCTGTTTTTT.